This entry lists 16 T cell receptor beta chains sequenced from one sample in a study of T-cell memory formation after mild COVID-19. Via MiXCR, TCRdb re-called the 5' RACE reads, giving one row per CDR3 protein. The sample includes a few hundred thousand distinct CDR3 sequences, roughly a fifth of them seen just once. Sequenced input: PBMCs or a T cell subset sorted from them (not recorded which). The receptor set was obtained from a man in his late teens or twenties who had mild COVID-19 (a few samples of this study predate the infection). Cell type and time point are not known.

CDR3 protein: CATVRMGPRYNEQFF. The DNA of the CDR3 is TGTGCCACCGTAAGGATGGGACCCCGTTACAATGAGCAGTTCTTC. The chain recombines TRBV2 with TRBJ2-1; either TRBD1 or TRBD2 may fit D (5 bases each). The V gene lost 10 bases and the J gene lost 4 bases, with 20 bases spanning the gap. The CDR3 contains 15 residues. CDR1 and CDR2 (germline): SNHLY, FYNNEI.

V is TRBV10-3 and J is TRBJ2-4; the D gene is possibly TRBD2 (7 bases). Germline CDR1 is ENHRY and CDR2 is SYGVKD. This CDR3 is built from 14 residues. The ends were cut back, 5 bases at V and 5 bases at J, with 13 bases in the middle. The CDR3 region has the DNA TGTGCCATCAGTAAACAGGGAGGGGAAAACATTCAGTACTTC. This codes for CAISKQGGENIQYF.

V usage is TRBV30 and J usage is TRBJ2-1; D is unresolved. Germline V CDR1 and CDR2: GTSNPN, SVGIG (reference sequence). V lost 2 bases to trimming and J lost 6 bases, with 8 bases between them. This CDR3 spans 12 amino acids. The CDR3 reads CAWSLLFNEQFF. The DNA for the CDR3 is TGTGCCTGGAGTTTGTTATTCAATGAGCAGTTCTTC.

The V and J genes are TRBV2 and TRBJ2-7, with a tentative D call TRBD2 (7 bases). V lost 4 bases, J lost 2 bases, and 15 bases lay in between. Germline V lookup: CDR1 SNHLY, CDR2 FYNNEI. The CDR3 consists of 15 residues. CDR3 sequence reads: CASSAGGRVAYEQYV. As DNA, the CDR3 is TGTGCCAGCAGTGCCGGGGGGCGAGTCGCCTACGAGCAGTACGTC.

The chain couples TRBV14 to TRBJ2-3, with D tentatively TRBD1 (5 bases). Trimming removed 0 bases at V and 2 bases at J, with 9 bases between. Germline lookup yields CDR1 SGHDN and CDR2 FVKESK. This CDR3 has 15 amino acids. The CDR3 spells CASSQDGRATDTQYF. The CDR3 nucleotides read TGTGCCAGCAGCCAAGACGGCAGGGCCACAGATACGCAGTATTTT.

A few counts support this clonotype. The V call is TRBV21-1, the J call TRBJ1-5; the D call in the table, TRBD1, was not verified against the DNA. TRBV21-1 is annotated as a pseudogene. The CDR3 has 15 residues. In nucleotides, the CDR3 is TGTGCCAGCAGCATAGGCAGCCCCCCGGGGCAGCCCCAGCATTTT. It specifies CASSIGSPPGQPQHF.

A remark on this clonotype: One end of the junction fails to match germline, which may point to a read error. The chain employs TRBV5-1 and TRBJ2-5; 8 nucleotides agree with TRBD2. CDR3 length equals 12 residues. Germline CDR1 reads SGHRS; CDR2 reads YFSETQ. CDR3 region: CASSLDGRGGNF. DNA for the CDR3: TGCGCCAGCAGCTTGGATGGTCGGGGGGGGAACTTC. The full variable domain, with the rest looked up from reference TRBV5-1 and TRBJ2-5, is KAGVTQTPRYLIKTRGQQVTLSCSPISGHRSVSWYQQTPGQGLQFLFEYFSETQRNKGNFPGRFSGRQFSNSRSEMNVSTLELGDSALYLCASSLDGRGGNFGPGTRLLVL.

This clonotype was detected ten times or more. The V and J genes are TRBV28 and TRBJ2-1, with D hard to call. The V end lost 8 bases, the J end lost 4 bases, and 12 bases lay between the germline ends. The CDR3 has 13 amino acids. Germline loops: CDR1 MDHEN, CDR2 SYDVKM. The CDR3 DNA sequence: TGTGCCAGCGGAATTTCAGGATACAATGAGCAGTTCTTC. Its protein product is CASGISGYNEQFF.

The chain joins TRBV28 to TRBJ2-6; no clear D. Trimming cost V 6 bases and J 2 bases, with 11 bases left between them. Germline CDR1 MDHEN, CDR2 SYDVKM. CDR3 length: 15 residues. The DNA for the CDR3 is TGTGCCAGCAGGATGGGTCAAGCTGGGGCCAACGTCCTGACTTTC. Protein: CASRMGQAGANVLTF. The variable domain in full, completed from reference TRBV28 and TRBJ2-6, reads DVKVTQSSRYLVKRTGEKVFLECVQDMDHENMFWYRQDPGLGLRLIYFSYDVKMKEKGDIPEGYSVSREKKERFSLILESASTNQTSMYLCASRMGQAGANVLTFGAGSRLTVL.

The rearrangement links TRBV5-1 to TRBJ2-2, with TRBD2 as a possible D gene (6 bases). Germline-derived CDR1 and CDR2 are SGHRS and YFSETQ. Trimming left V 4 bases short and J 5 bases short, with 24 bases between. This CDR3 is 18 amino acids long. In nucleotides, the CDR3 is TGCGCCAGCAGCAGCGAACTAACAGCGCCGGGGGTAACCGGGGAGCTGTTTTTT. This sequence encodes CASSSELTAPGVTGELFF.

The chain links TRBV5-1 to TRBJ1-1, with TRBD1 matching over 8 bases. The CDR3 contains 15 residues. CDR1 is SGHRS and CDR2 is YFSETQ in the germline V gene. The V gene end was trimmed by 3 bases and the J gene end by 1 base; junction bases not matched to a gene: 5. CDR3 in amino acids: CASSSGTGWNTEAFF. Written as DNA, the CDR3 is TGCGCCAGCAGCTCTGGGACAGGTTGGAACACTGAAGCTTTCTTT.

V usage is TRBV7-2 and J usage is TRBJ1-2; 9 bases align to TRBD1. Germline V CDR1 and CDR2: SGHTA, FQGNSA. The CDR3 contains 15 residues. The junction had 9 bases not matched to a gene; V was cut back by 0 bases and J by 10 bases. Here the CDR3 DNA reads TGTGCCAGCAGCTTAGCGTGGGGACAGGGTACCTTCTACACCTTC. This encodes CASSLAWGQGTFYTF.

This clonotype was seen more than once but under ten times. The CDR3 here is CASSTIPDRGLYEQYF. CDR3 nucleotide sequence: TGTGCCAGCAGCACCATCCCCGACAGGGGGCTCTACGAGCAGTACTTC. J is TRBJ2-7 and V is TRBV11-2; the match to TRBD1 covers 10 bases. V trimming: 5 bases; J trimming: 3 bases; junction bases outside the gene matches: 10. Per the germline V gene, CDR1 is SGHAT and CDR2 is FQNNGV. This CDR3 is 16 amino acids long.

V is TRBV5-5 and J is TRBJ1-2; D unclear. Trimming removed 1 base from V and 2 bases from J, with 12 bases in between. CDR3 length equals 15 residues. Germline V gene lookup returns CDR1 SGHKS and CDR2 YYEKEE (reference sequence). DNA of the CDR3: TGTGCCAGCAGCTTGTCAGTAGGGCCCAACTATGGCTACACCTTC. As protein: CASSLSVGPNYGYTF.

The CDR3 DNA sequence: TGCGCCAGCAGCCAAACTAGCGGGGGGGCTTATGAGCAGTTCTTC. Translation: CASSQTSGGAYEQFF. The chain couples TRBV4-1 to TRBJ2-1; 13 nucleotides line up with TRBD2. CDR1 and CDR2 (germline): MGHRA, YSYEKL. The trim removed 2 bases at V and 8 bases at J, leaving 3 bases unmatched. CDR3 length: 15 residues.

The table lists this clonotype with a few counts. The rearrangement links TRBV6-6 to TRBJ2-5; 14 nucleotides agree with TRBD2. This CDR3 comprises 18 residues. The V segment lost 6 bases and the J segment 0 bases; nucleotides outside the gene matches: 9. CDR1 is MNHNY and CDR2 is SVGAGI in the germline V gene (reference sequence). The CDR3 protein is CASRNPTSGGGYQETQYF. CDR3 coding DNA: TGTGCCAGCAGGAACCCGACTAGCGGGGGGGGGTACCAAGAGACCCAGTACTTC.